These 2 T cell receptor beta chains originate from one sample sequenced in a study of cytomegalovirus exposure and HLA in healthy donors. The PCR was carried out with 60 Vbeta primers and 13 Jbeta primers. Repertoires were generated with immunoSEQ multiplex PCR, while TCRdb's copy carries only in-frame clones and drops some. The top ten clones hold roughly 1.7% of a sample with over 130,000 clones, just over 70% of them seen once. Sequenced material: PBMCs. The source is a woman in her 30s in good health and CMV-seronegative.

This clone has only a few counts. The chain joins TRBV5-1 to TRBJ2-1, with TRBD2 identical over 12 bases. This CDR3 comprises 16 residues. V lost 5 bases, J lost 7 bases, and 10 bases stayed unmatched. The germline CDR1 and CDR2 sequences are SGHRS and YFSETQ. CDR3: CASRFSSGGGINEQFF. CDR3 in DNA: TGCGCCAGCAGGTTTTCTAGCGGGGGGGGAATAAATGAGCAGTTCTTC.

Turning to this clone: A much larger clone sits a single nucleotide away, making a read error possible. In nucleotides, the CDR3 is TGTGCCAGCAGCATAGGACAGCCGAACACTGAAGCTTTCTTT. Translation: CASSIGQPNTEAFF. The rearrangement joins TRBV11-1 to TRBJ1-1; TRBD1 might be the D (6 bases). Looked up from germline, CDR1 is SGHAT and CDR2 is FQDESV (reference sequence). V gave up 5 bases and J gave up 1 base, with 11 bases separating them. The CDR3 contains 14 residues.